Listed here is a single T cell receptor (beta chain). Its antigen is not known. V lost 3 bases and J lost 5; bases outside the gene matches: 7. CDR1 and CDR2 from the germline V gene are PRHDT and FYEKMQ (reference sequence). CDR3 size: 15 residues. The data derive from a study of T cell responses to AZD1222 COVID-19 vaccine. Study observations and caveats: Among spike-specific TCRs, nearly half reportedly target unmutated variant regions.

Assay used: immunoSEQ multiplex PCR; TCRdb lists only in-frame clones, some missing. The sample comprises about 170,000 clones, 80% to 95% of which are singletons, and about 3.9% rests with the top ten. The TCR was taken from an adult in good health. The chain couples TRBV13 to TRBJ1-5; 7 bases match TRBD1. The material was peripheral blood, obtained on day 0 of AZD1222 vaccination. As DNA, the CDR3 is TGTGCCAGCAGCTTCAGGGGGGGAGCCGATCAGCCCCAGCATTTT. Translation gives CASSFRGGADQPQHF.